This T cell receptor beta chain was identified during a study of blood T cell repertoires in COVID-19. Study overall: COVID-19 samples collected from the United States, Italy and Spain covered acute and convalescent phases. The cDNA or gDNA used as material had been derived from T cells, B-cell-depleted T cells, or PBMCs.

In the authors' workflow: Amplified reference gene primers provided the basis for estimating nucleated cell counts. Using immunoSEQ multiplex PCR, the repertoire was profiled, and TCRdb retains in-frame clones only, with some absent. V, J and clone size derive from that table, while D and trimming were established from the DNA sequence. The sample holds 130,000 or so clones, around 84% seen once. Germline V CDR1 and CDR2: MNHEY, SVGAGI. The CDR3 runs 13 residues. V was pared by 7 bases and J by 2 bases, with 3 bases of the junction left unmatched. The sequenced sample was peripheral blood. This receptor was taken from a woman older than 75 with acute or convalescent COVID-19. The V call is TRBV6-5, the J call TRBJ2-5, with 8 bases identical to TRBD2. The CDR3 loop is CASTPGGQETQYF. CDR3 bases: TGTGCCAGCACTCCGGGAGGGCAAGAGACCCAGTACTTC.